This TCR beta chain appears in the sequencing data of a study of blood T cells in healthy people across ages. Germline-derived CDR1 and CDR2 are KGHSH and LQKENI. The CDR3 runs 16 residues. The V gene lost 0 bases and the J gene lost 5 bases, with 14 bases spanning the gap. Next came a second PCR, run for about 6 to 12 cycles, which used a sample-barcoded 5' primer along with a J-beta primer mix. From the 5' RACE reads, TCRdb called clonotypes with MiXCR, one entry per CDR3 protein. The table lists about 800,000 distinct CDR3 sequences, 55% to 75% of them singletons, with about 20% in the top ten. The clonotype was recovered from a young man in good health. The chain is built from TRBV18 and TRBJ2-4; D could derive from TRBD1 or TRBD2 (5 bases each). The sequencing sample was made of blood. The CDR3 spells CASSPPRVDRENIQYF. The CDR3 DNA follows: TGTGCCAGCTCACCACCGAGGGTTGACAGAGAAAACATTCAGTACTTC.